Listed below are T cell receptor beta chains from one sample, sequenced in a study of blood T cell repertoires in COVID-19. Some clones are missing from TCRdb's copy, which holds only in-frame ones; the method was immunoSEQ multiplex PCR. The sample lists hundreds of thousands of clones, about 93% occurring once. The sample consisted of peripheral blood. The receptors derive from a woman younger than 35 who had recovered from COVID-19. Both conserved end residues are part of each CDR3. Each record gives: J gene, V gene, clone size, D gene, CDR3 DNA, CDR3 protein. The D gene is left open where the match is weak. A clone size is listed for some rows: how often the clone was seen (once, few, many), or a class if it is expanded.

>TRBJ1-2|TRBV4-3|NA|TRBD1
TGCGCCAGCAGCCTGGCCGGACAGGCCCCTGGCTACACCTTC
CASSLAGQAPGYTF
>TRBJ2-3|TRBV18|once|TRBD2
TGTGCAAGTCAGACCGGATTAGCGGGAGTTGGAGATACGCAGTATTTT
CASQTGLAGVGDTQYF
>TRBJ2-1|TRBV5-1|NA|TRBD2
TGCGCCAGCAGCTTGGCCTCTAGCGGGAGAAACGGCAATGAGCAGTTCTTC
CASSLASSGRNGNEQFF
>TRBJ1-2|TRBV9|NA|NA
TGTGCCAGTAGCCGAGATGTAATCGATGGCTACACCTTC
CASSRDVIDGYTF
>TRBJ1-2|TRBV24-1|NA|TRBD1
TGTGCCACCAGTGCCCTGGGACAGCGGGATGGCTACACCTTC
CATSALGQRDGYTF
>TRBJ1-1|TRBV11-3|NA|NA
TGTGCCAGCAGCTTAGGAGTGTCCTTCACCATCACTGAAGCTTTCTTT
CASSLGVSFTITEAFF
>TRBJ2-5|TRBV3-1/TRBV3-2|NA|NA
TGTGCCAGCAGCCAAGTTGGAGGGAGTCCCCAAGAGACCCAGTACTTC
CASSQVGGSPQETQYF
>TRBJ2-5|TRBV6-6|NA|NA
TGTGCCAGCAGTCCAACAGGCGGCGGGATCGTGAAGACCCAGTACTTC
CASSPTGGGIVKTQYF
>TRBJ2-6|TRBV15|NA|TRBD1
TGTGCCACCAGCAGGGACAGGGCAGGCTCTGGGGCCAACGTCCTGACTTTC
CATSRDRAGSGANVLTF
>TRBJ1-2|TRBV18|NA|TRBD1
TGTGCCAGCTCATCTACTACCGGGACAGACCCCACTTTGGCTAACTATGGCTACACCTTC
CASSSTTGTDPTLANYGYTF
>TRBJ2-1|TRBV10-3|NA|TRBD2
TGTGCCATCAGTGATCGAGCGGGAGGGCCGAGTGAGCAGTTCTTC
CAISDRAGGPSEQFF
>TRBJ1-5|TRBV5-1|NA|NA
TGCGCCAGCAGCTTGGAAGGCGATGGAGAGCCCCAGCATTTT
CASSLEGDGEPQHF
>TRBJ1-2|TRBV20-1|once|TRBD1
TGCAGTGCTCGACAGGGGGATGGCTACACCTTC
CSARQGDGYTF
>TRBJ1-5|TRBV6-5|NA|NA
TGTGCCAGCAGTTACACCCTCTTCAAGCTGTATCAGCCCCAGCATTTT
CASSYTLFKLYQPQHF
>TRBJ2-1|TRBV6-2/TRBV6-3|NA|TRBD1
TGTGCCAGCAGTTACGGGACAGGGTACAATGAGCAGTTCTTC
CASSYGTGYNEQFF
>TRBJ2-3|TRBV3-1/TRBV3-2|NA|NA
TGTGCCAGCAGACAACTTAGCACAGATACGCAGTATTTT
CASRQLSTDTQYF
>TRBJ1-5|TRBV5-5|NA|NA
TGTGCCAGCAGCTTGCTACAGGGCGTAGCTAGCAATCAGCCCCAGCATTTT
CASSLLQGVASNQPQHF
>TRBJ1-2|TRBV27|NA|TRBD1
TGTGCCAGCAGGCCAACCCCGACAGGGAACTATGGCTACACCTTC
CASRPTPTGNYGYTF
>TRBJ1-3|TRBV4-1|once|TRBD1
TGCGCCAGCAGCCAAACACGACGGACAGGGTGGGGAAACACCATATATTTT
CASSQTRRTGWGNTIYF
>TRBJ2-5|TRBV10-3|NA|TRBD2
TGTGCCATCAGCGGAACCGCTACGACTAGCAATTCAGAGACCCAGTACTTC
CAISGTATTSNSETQYF
>TRBJ1-1|TRBV28|NA|NA
TGTGCCAGCAGTGGTCCAGGAGCTTTCTTT
CASSGPGAFF
>TRBJ2-1|TRBV6-5|NA|TRBD1
TGTGCCAGCAGTCCCCTCAACAGGGGTTACAATGAGCAGTTCTTC
CASSPLNRGYNEQFF
>TRBJ2-1|TRBV5-6|once|TRBD2
TGTGCCAGCAGCTTGGGACTAGCGGTCTACAATGAGCAGTTCTTC
CASSLGLAVYNEQFF
>TRBJ2-1|TRBV7-2|NA|NA
TGTGCCAGCAGCTTTTATTACGGGATCTCCTACAATGAGCAGTTCTTC
CASSFYYGISYNEQFF
>TRBJ1-5|TRBV6-2/TRBV6-3|NA|NA
TGTGCCAGCAGTTACCCAAGACAGCCAGATCAGCCCCAGCATTTT
CASSYPRQPDQPQHF
>TRBJ2-3|TRBV7-2|NA|TRBD2
TGTGCCAGCAGCCCTCCCTGGGGAGGGACAGATACGCAGTATTTT
CASSPPWGGTDTQYF
>TRBJ1-2|TRBV11-2|NA|NA
TGTGCCAGCAGCTCGTTTCGGATCCGGGGGGGCTACACCTTC
CASSSFRIRGGYTF